The TCR beta chain under discussion was sequenced for a study of T-cell reconstitution after alpha-beta-depleted transplantation in children. Preparation of the TCRbeta library was carried out with unique molecular identifiers. TCRdb re-called the PCR reads with MiXCR, one entry per CDR3 protein. The sample includes approximately 350,000 distinct CDR3 sequences, about 14% of them seen just once. This specimen was PBMCs, taken from the stem cell graft. This TCR derives from a human donor who donated a stem cell graft to a child with Fanconi anemia.

The CDR3 loop is CASQRGGPQETQYF. The CDR3 nucleotides read TGTGCCAGCCAAAGAGGGGGACCCCAAGAGACCCAGTACTTC. This sequence joins TRBV12-3 or TRBV12-4 and TRBJ2-5; D perhaps matches TRBD1 (6 bases). V lost 8 bases and J 1 base, leaving 14 bases between the germline ends. This CDR3 comprises 14 residues.